This passage covers 13 T cell receptor beta chains from one sample sequenced in a study of cytomegalovirus exposure and HLA in healthy donors. 13 Jbeta primers and 60 Vbeta primers were used for the PCR. TCRdb's table, derived via immunoSEQ multiplex PCR, lists solely in-frame clones and lacks some. Among 130,000 to 150,000 clones listed, roughly 80% were seen once. Sequenced material: PBMCs. The receptor source for this set is a woman in her twenties or thirties in good health and CMV-seronegative.

The chain employs TRBV15 and TRBJ2-1, with TRBD2 matching over 8 bases. With 5 bases clipped from V and 4 bases from J, the junction kept 7 bases outside the gene matches. Germline V lookup: CDR1 LNHNV, CDR2 YYDKDF (reference sequence). The CDR3 runs 15 residues. The CDR3 here is CATSYSGSQYNEQFF. DNA of the CDR3: TGTGCCACCAGCTACAGCGGGAGTCAGTACAATGAGCAGTTCTTC.

The J gene is TRBJ2-1, the V gene TRBV30, with D possibly being TRBD2 (5 bases). CDR3 length equals 18 residues. Germline loops: CDR1 GTSNPN, CDR2 SVGIG (reference sequence). Trimming took 4 bases from V and 5 from J, leaving 27 bases between them. In nucleotides, the CDR3 is TGTGCCTGGAACAAGAGGGCAAGCGGAATATCCCCGAACAATGAGCAGTTCTTC. Its protein product is CAWNKRASGISPNNEQFF.

This clone came up a few times. The CDR3 nucleotides read TGTGCCAGCAGCTTGGAGCGGGGGAGCTCCTACGAGCAGTACTTC. Translated: CASSLERGSSYEQYF. The genes are TRBV6-1 and TRBJ2-7; 8 bases map to TRBD2. Germline V gene sequence: CDR1 MNHNS, CDR2 SASEGT. The CDR3 consists of 15 residues. The V segment lost 6 bases and the J segment 0 bases; nucleotides outside the gene matches: 7.

The J gene is TRBJ2-4, the V gene TRBV5-1, with D possibly being TRBD2 (6 bases). The CDR3 contains 15 residues. Per the germline V gene, CDR1 is SGHRS and CDR2 is YFSETQ. Trimming stripped 0 bases from V and 6 bases from J, with 13 bases between. CDR3 protein: CASSLAAGGINIQYF. DNA for the CDR3: TGCGCCAGCAGCTTGGCCGCAGGAGGGATAAACATTCAGTACTTC.

The rearrangement uses TRBV5-6 and TRBJ2-2; TRBD2 agrees at 12 bases. CDR3 length equals 16 residues. From germline, CDR1 is SGHDT and CDR2 YYEEEE. J was trimmed by 4 bases and V by 5 bases; bases with no gene match: 6. CDR3 in DNA: TGTGCCAGCAGTTACCTAGCGGGAGGGGTCACCGGGGAGCTGTTTTTT. Its translation is CASSYLAGGVTGELFF.

The chain recombines TRBV2 with TRBJ2-5; D may be TRBD2 (5 bases). The V gene's germline CDR1 is SNHLY and CDR2 FYNNEI. The CDR3 totals 16 residues. With 6 bases removed from V and 4 bases from J, the gap between germline ends came to 21 bases. CDR3 in DNA: TGTGCCAGCAGAGGCTTTCGTGTAGCCGAGGGAGAGACCCAGTACTTC. Its protein is CASRGFRVAEGETQYF.

This chain uses TRBV4-3 with TRBJ2-1; TRBD2 agrees at 8 bases. V was clipped by 0 bases and J by 3 bases; unmatched bases: 4. The CDR3 is 16 amino acids. The V gene's germline CDR1 is LGHNA and CDR2 YSLEER. CDR3 loop: CASSQERGANYNEQFF. CDR3 sequence (DNA): TGCGCCAGCAGCCAAGAGCGGGGGGCAAACTACAATGAGCAGTTCTTC.

J is TRBJ1-2 and V is TRBV7-3; 8 nucleotides match TRBD1. The junction had 9 bases not matched to a gene; V was cut back by 2 bases and J by 4 bases. CDR1 SGHTA and CDR2 FQGTGA come from the germline V gene. The length of the CDR3 is 16 residues. The CDR3 loop is CASSLSGTGLPYGYTF. CDR3 nucleotide sequence: TGTGCCAGCAGCTTATCCGGGACAGGCCTTCCCTATGGCTACACCTTC.

The CDR3 DNA is TGCCCCAGCCACTCCGGGAGCCGACCTTACGAGCAGTACTTC. Translating gives CPSHSGSRPYEQYF. The V and J genes are TRBV1 and TRBJ2-7; TRBD2 reflects the table's D call only, with no check against the DNA. TRBV1 is termed a pseudogene. This CDR3 contains 14 residues.

The V call is TRBV11-1, the J call TRBJ2-1, with TRBD2 matching over 8 bases. The CDR3 contains 14 residues. Germline V gives CDR1 SGHAT, CDR2 FQDESV (reference sequence). J gave up 7 bases and V 6 bases, and 8 bases lay outside the gene matches. This chain's CDR3 is CASSKSGSANEQFF. CDR3 coding DNA: TGTGCCAGCAGTAAAAGCGGGAGTGCTAATGAGCAGTTCTTC.

This chain joins TRBV6-6 and TRBJ2-5, with 11 bases identical to TRBD1. The DNA end lines up better with TRBJ2-7; the J call may be wrong. The length of the CDR3 is 15 residues. CDR1 and CDR2 from the germline V gene are MNHNY and SVGAGI (reference sequence). CDR3 coding DNA: TGTGCCAGCAGTTACTTTGGACAGGGGGCGGACGAGCAGTACTTC. Its protein is CASSYFGQGADEQYF.

The chain is built from TRBV28 and TRBJ2-7; 7 nucleotides align to TRBD1. Germline CDR1 MDHEN, CDR2 SYDVKM. J was trimmed by 3 bases and V by 8 bases; bases with no gene match: 4. CDR3 size: 12 residues. CDR3 protein: CASVTGDYEQYF. The DNA of the CDR3 is TGTGCCAGCGTCACAGGGGACTACGAGCAGTACTTC. Looking up the rest from reference TRBV28 and TRBJ2-7 gives the full variable domain: DVKVTQSSRYLVKRTGEKVFLECVQDMDHENMFWYRQDPGLGLRLIYFSYDVKMKEKGDIPEGYSVSREKKERFSLILESASTNQTSMYLCASVTGDYEQYFGPGTRLTVT.

V is TRBV20-1 and J is TRBJ2-5; TRBD2 matches 11 bases. The CDR3 is 10 residues long. Germline CDR1 is DFQATT and CDR2 is SNEGSKA (reference sequence). CDR3 residues: CGLAGETQYF. Written as DNA, the CDR3 is TGCGGACTAGCGGGAGAGACCCAGTACTTC.